The text below deals with one T cell receptor (beta chain). The data were taken from a study of T cells after yellow fever vaccination. The TCR cDNA carried a universal primer site and UMIs from 5'RACE template switching. TCRdb redid the calling of the 5' RACE reads with MiXCR, one entry per CDR3 protein. The sample holds over 250,000 distinct CDR3 sequences, roughly 4% seen once. The length of the CDR3 is 15 residues. CDR1 is SNHLY and CDR2 is FYNNEI in the germline V gene. V was shortened by 4 bases and J by 2 bases, with 14 bases between the two germline ends. This clonotype originated in a young man who received the YFV17D yellow fever vaccine. The specimen was PBMCs, collected 5 days after the yellow fever booster vaccination. The V call is TRBV2, the J call TRBJ1-2; TRBD1 is a possible D gene (5 bases). The CDR3 DNA is TGTGCCAGCAGTGCGTTTCCAGGGTTGAACTATGGCTACACCTTC. Its translation: CASSAFPGLNYGYTF. Variable domain in full (rest from reference TRBV2 and TRBJ1-2): EPEVTQTPSHQVTQMGQEVILRCVPISNHLYFYWYRQILGQKVEFLVSFYNNEISEKSEIFDDQFSVERPDGSNFTLKIRSTKLEDSAMYFCASSAFPGLNYGYTFGSGTRLTVV.